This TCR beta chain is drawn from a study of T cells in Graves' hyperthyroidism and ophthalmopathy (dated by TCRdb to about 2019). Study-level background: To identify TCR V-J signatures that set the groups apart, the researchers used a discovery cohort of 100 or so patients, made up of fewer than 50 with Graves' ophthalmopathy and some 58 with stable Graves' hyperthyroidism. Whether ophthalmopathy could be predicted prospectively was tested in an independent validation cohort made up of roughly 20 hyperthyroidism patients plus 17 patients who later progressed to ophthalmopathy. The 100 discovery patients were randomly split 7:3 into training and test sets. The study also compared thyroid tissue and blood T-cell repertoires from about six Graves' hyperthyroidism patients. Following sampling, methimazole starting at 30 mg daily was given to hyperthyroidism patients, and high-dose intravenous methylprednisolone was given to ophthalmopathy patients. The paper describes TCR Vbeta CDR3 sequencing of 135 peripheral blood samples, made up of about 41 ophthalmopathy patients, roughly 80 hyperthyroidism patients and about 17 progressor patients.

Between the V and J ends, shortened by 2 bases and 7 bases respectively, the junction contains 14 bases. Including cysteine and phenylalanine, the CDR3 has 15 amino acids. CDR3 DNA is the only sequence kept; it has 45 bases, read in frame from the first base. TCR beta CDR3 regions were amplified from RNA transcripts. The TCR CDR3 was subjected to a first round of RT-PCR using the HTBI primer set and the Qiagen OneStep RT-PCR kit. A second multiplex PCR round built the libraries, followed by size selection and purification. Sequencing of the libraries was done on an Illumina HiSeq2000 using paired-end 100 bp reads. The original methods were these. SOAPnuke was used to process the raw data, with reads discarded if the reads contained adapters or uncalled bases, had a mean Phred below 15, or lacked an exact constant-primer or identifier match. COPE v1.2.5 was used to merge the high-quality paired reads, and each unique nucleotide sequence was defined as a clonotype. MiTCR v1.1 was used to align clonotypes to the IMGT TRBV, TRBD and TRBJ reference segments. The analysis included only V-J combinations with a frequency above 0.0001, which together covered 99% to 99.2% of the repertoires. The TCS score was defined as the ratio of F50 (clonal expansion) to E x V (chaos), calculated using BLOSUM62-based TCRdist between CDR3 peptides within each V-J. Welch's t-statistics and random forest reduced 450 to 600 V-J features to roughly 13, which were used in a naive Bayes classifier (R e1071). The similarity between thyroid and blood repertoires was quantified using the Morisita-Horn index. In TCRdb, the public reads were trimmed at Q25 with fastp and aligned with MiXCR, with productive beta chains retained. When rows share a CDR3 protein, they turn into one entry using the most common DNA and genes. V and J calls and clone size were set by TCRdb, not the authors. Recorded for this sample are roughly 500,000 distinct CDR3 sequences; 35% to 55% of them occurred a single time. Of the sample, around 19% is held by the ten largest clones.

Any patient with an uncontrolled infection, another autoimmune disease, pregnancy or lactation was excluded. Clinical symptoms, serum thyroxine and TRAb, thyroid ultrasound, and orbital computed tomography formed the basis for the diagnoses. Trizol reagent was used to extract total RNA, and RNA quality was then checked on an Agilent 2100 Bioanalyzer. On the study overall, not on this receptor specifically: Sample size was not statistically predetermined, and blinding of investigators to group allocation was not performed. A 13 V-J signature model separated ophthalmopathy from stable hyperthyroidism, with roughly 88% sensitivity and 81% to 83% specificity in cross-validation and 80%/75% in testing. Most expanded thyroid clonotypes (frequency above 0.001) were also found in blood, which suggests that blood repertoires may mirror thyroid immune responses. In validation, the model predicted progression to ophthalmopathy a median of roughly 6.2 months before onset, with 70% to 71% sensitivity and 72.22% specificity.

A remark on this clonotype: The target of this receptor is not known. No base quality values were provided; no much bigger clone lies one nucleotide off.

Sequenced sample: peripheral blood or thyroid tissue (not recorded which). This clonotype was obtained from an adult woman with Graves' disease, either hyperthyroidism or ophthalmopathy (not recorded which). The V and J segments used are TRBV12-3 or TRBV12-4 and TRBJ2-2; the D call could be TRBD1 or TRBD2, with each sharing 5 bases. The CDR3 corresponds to CASSLLGPHVGELFF. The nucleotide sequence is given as TGTGCCAGCAGTTTACTGGGACCCCACGTCGGGGAGCTGTTTTTT.